The 18 T cell receptor beta chains below were found in one sample sequenced in a study of blood T cell repertoires in COVID-19 (TCRdb year 2020). Libraries were made using the immunoSEQ multiplex PCR assay. TCRdb provides this immuneACCESS table in a form limited to in-frame rearrangements. Some clones are lacking; in checked studies, under half of them reflect an unresolved V gene, and why the rest are absent is not known. The sample profile shows over 120,000 clones; around 87% of them were found once. The ten largest clones represent roughly two fifths of the sample. The material sequenced was peripheral blood. The receptor source for this set is a man between 50 and 59 years old who had recovered from COVID-19.

V and J are TRBV5-1 and TRBJ1-2, with TRBD1 matching 9 bases. Germline CDR1 reads SGHRS; CDR2 reads YFSETQ. This CDR3 region has 15 residues. Losses at the gene ends were 0 bases for V and 7 bases for J; bases not matched to a gene: 7. The CDR3 sequence: CASSLASGQGSGYTF. CDR3 sequence (DNA): TGCGCCAGCAGCTTGGCCTCGGGACAGGGTTCTGGCTACACCTTC.

The chain joins TRBV4-2 to TRBJ2-3, with 10 positions matching TRBD2. V lost 8 bases and J lost 1; bases outside the gene matches: 6. CDR1 is LGHNA, CDR2 YNFKEQ, per germline. CDR3 size: 15 residues. CDR3 in DNA: TGTGCCAGCGGCTCTCTAGCGGGGGGCACAGATACGCAGTATTTT. Protein: CASGSLAGGTDTQYF.

The chain employs TRBV9 and TRBJ2-2, with 11 bases fitting TRBD1. The CDR3 totals 15 residues. Per germline, CDR1 SGDLS and CDR2 YYNGEE. V shed 2 bases, J shed 6 bases, and the junction held 3 bases outside the gene matches. The CDR3 DNA is TGTGCCAGCAGCGTCGGACAGGGGGCGCCCGGGGAGCTGTTTTTT. This encodes CASSVGQGAPGELFF. Complete variable domain (other parts from reference TRBV9 and TRBJ2-2): DSGVTQTPKHLITATGQRVTLRCSPRSGDLSVYWYQQSLDQGLQFLIQYYNGEERAKGNILERFSAQQFPDLHSELNLSSLELGDSALYFCASSVGQGAPGELFFGEGSRLTVL.

This sequence joins TRBV20-1 and TRBJ2-1, with no clear D. The germline V gene has CDR1 DFQATT and CDR2 SNEGSKA (reference sequence). Trimming left V 2 bases short and J 7 bases short, with 6 bases between. The CDR3 extends over 11 amino acids. CDR3 in DNA: TGCAGTGCTAGACACGGGAATGAGCAGTTCTTC. Protein sequence: CSARHGNEQFF.

This sequence joins TRBV30 and TRBJ2-1, with 7 bases lining up with TRBD1. Looked up from germline, CDR1 is GTSNPN and CDR2 is SVGIG (reference sequence). V lost 3 bases to trimming and J lost 8 bases; unmatched junction nucleotides: 10. There are 14 residues in the CDR3. CDR3 coding DNA: TGTGCCTGGAGCGAAGGGACAGAAGGAGATGAGCAGTTCTTC. It is translated as CAWSEGTEGDEQFF.

The chain joins TRBV10-3 to TRBJ2-5, with 8 nucleotides matching TRBD2. This CDR3 contains 13 residues. Germline CDR1 reads ENHRY; CDR2 reads SYGVKD. Unmatched junction bases numbered 10, after V lost 11 bases and J lost 5 bases. The CDR3 nucleotides read TGTGCCGTCTCCGGGGGGGCCCGTGAGACCCAGTACTTC. It encodes CAVSGGARETQYF.

This chain uses TRBV9 with TRBJ1-4; 8 nucleotides match TRBD1. This CDR3 region has 17 residues. From germline, CDR1 is SGDLS and CDR2 YYNGEE. With 3 bases clipped from V and 3 bases from J, the junction kept 10 bases outside the gene matches. The chain's CDR3 is CASSDNPQGASNEKLFF. The CDR3 DNA reads TGTGCCAGCAGCGATAACCCCCAGGGGGCATCTAATGAAAAACTGTTTTTT.

This clone was seen a few times. This chain uses TRBV4-3 with TRBJ2-1; 11 nucleotides match TRBD1. There are 16 residues in the CDR3. Germline trimming cut 0 bases from V and 3 bases from J; bases unmatched to any gene: 1. The germline V gene has CDR1 LGHNA and CDR2 YSLEER. This CDR3 reads CASSQDGTGGYNEQFF. The CDR3 DNA is TGCGCCAGCAGCCAAGATGGGACAGGGGGCTACAATGAGCAGTTCTTC.

The chain has TRBV4-3 and TRBJ1-2, with TRBD1 as a possible D gene (6 bases). V lost 0 bases and J 4 bases, leaving 12 bases between the germline ends. CDR3 length: 15 amino acids. Germline V gene sequence: CDR1 LGHNA, CDR2 YSLEER. The CDR3 is CASSQDNRVSYGYTF. The DNA for the CDR3 is TGCGCCAGCAGCCAAGATAACAGGGTGAGCTATGGCTACACCTTC.

The CDR3, as DNA: TGTGCCAGCAGCCCTCGGGACAGGGGTAAGAACACTGAAGCTTTCTTT. It translates to CASSPRDRGKNTEAFF. The chain recombines TRBV7-7 with TRBJ1-1; 10 nucleotides match TRBD1. V lost 5 bases and J lost 1; bases outside the gene matches: 7. Germline V gene data show CDR1 as SSHAT and CDR2 as FNYEAQ (reference sequence). This CDR3 comprises 16 residues.

This chain uses TRBV5-1 with TRBJ2-1, with D tentatively TRBD2 (6 bases). The CDR3 has 15 amino acids. CDR1 is SGHRS, CDR2 YFSETQ, per germline. V lost 3 bases to trimming and J lost 3 bases, with 13 bases between them. The CDR3 reads CASSSGGGHYNEQFF. The DNA of the CDR3 is TGCGCCAGCAGCTCCGGGGGAGGACACTACAATGAGCAGTTCTTC.

This chain connects TRBV16 to TRBJ2-7; 10 bases align to TRBD1. Trimming cost V 4 bases and J 6 bases; bases outside gene matches: 12. This CDR3 is 16 amino acids long. The germline CDR1 and CDR2 sequences are KGHSY and FQNENV. CDR3 amino acids: CASSRYSTGGGGEQYF. DNA of the CDR3: TGTGCCAGCAGCCGCTACTCGACAGGGGGCGGAGGCGAGCAGTACTTC.

The chain recombines TRBV7-2 with TRBJ2-1, with 9 bases matching TRBD1. Germline lookup yields CDR1 SGHTA and CDR2 FQGNSA. This CDR3 has 15 residues. Unmatched junction bases numbered 6, after V lost 5 bases and J lost 4 bases. CDR3 DNA: TGTGCCAGCAGCCCGAGGGACAGGGAATACAATGAGCAGTTCTTC. This sequence encodes CASSPRDREYNEQFF. The variable domain in full, completed from reference TRBV7-2 and TRBJ2-1, reads GAGVSQSPSNKVTEKGKDVELRCDPISGHTALYWYRQSLGQGLEFLIYFQGNSAPDKSGLPSDRFSAERTGGSVSTLTIQRTQQEDSAVYLCASSPRDREYNEQFFGPGTRLTVL.

The DNA of the CDR3 is TGTGCCAGCAGCCCCGGGACTAGGGAAGAGACCCAGTACTTC. Its protein is CASSPGTREETQYF. The chain uses TRBV5-6 and TRBJ2-5; 8 bases align to TRBD2. Germline lookup yields CDR1 SGHDT and CDR2 YYEEEE. The CDR3 runs 14 residues. Unmatched junction bases numbered 5, after V lost 4 bases and J lost 3 bases.

This sequence joins TRBV19 and TRBJ2-7; D is possibly TRBD1 (6 bases). Germline assignment: CDR1 LNHDA and CDR2 SQIVND (reference sequence). This CDR3 is 15 amino acids long. Between the trimmed V and J ends, which lost 5 bases and 6 bases, there was a span of 20 bases. DNA for the CDR3: TGTGCCAGTAGTTCGAGACCGGGACAACTTTTCGAGCAGTACTTC. Its protein is CASSSRPGQLFEQYF.

V usage is TRBV4-1 and J usage is TRBJ1-3; the match to TRBD1 covers 7 bases. The V and J ends lost 4 bases and 4 bases, in that order; junction bases with no gene match: 7. The CDR3 sequence is 15 residues long. Germline V gene data show CDR1 as MGHRA and CDR2 as YSYEKL. The CDR3 reads CASSREGAWGNTIYF. The CDR3 DNA reads as TGCGCCAGCAGCCGAGAGGGGGCCTGGGGAAACACCATATATTTT.

The chain is built from TRBV11-2 and TRBJ2-7; a possible D gene is TRBD2 (5 bases). Trimming pared 0 bases from V and 3 bases from J, leaving 15 bases between. The V gene's germline CDR1 is SGHAT and CDR2 FQNNGV. The CDR3 loop spans 16 amino acids. CDR3 bases: TGTGCCAGCAGCTTAGATCGGGGTGGTGCGGGCTACGAGCAGTACTTC. It specifies CASSLDRGGAGYEQYF.

This clone was picked up one time. The V and J genes are TRBV9 and TRBJ1-2, with D possibly matching TRBD1 (5 bases). This CDR3 has 14 amino acids. Per the germline V gene, CDR1 is SGDLS and CDR2 is YYNGEE. V lost 0 bases and J 6 bases, leaving 12 bases between the germline ends. The CDR3 DNA is TGTGCCAGCAGCGTAGGGGTCAGGGTTGATGGCTACACCTTC. Translating gives CASSVGVRVDGYTF.